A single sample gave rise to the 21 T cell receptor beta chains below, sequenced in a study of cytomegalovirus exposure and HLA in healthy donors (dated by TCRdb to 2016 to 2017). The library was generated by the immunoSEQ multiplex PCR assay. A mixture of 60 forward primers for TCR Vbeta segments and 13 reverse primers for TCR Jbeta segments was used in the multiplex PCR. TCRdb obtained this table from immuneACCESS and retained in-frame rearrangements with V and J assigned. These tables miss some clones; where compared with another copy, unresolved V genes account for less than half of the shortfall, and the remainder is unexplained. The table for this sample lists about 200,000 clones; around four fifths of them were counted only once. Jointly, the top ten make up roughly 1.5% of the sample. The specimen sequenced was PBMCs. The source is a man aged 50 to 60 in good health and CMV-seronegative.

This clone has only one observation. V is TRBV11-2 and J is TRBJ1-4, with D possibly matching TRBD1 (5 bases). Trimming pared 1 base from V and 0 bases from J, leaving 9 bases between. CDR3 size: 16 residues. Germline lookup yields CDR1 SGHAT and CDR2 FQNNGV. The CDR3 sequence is CASSLGTLATNEKLFF. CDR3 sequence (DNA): TGTGCCAGCAGCTTAGGGACACTTGCAACTAATGAAAAACTGTTTTTT.

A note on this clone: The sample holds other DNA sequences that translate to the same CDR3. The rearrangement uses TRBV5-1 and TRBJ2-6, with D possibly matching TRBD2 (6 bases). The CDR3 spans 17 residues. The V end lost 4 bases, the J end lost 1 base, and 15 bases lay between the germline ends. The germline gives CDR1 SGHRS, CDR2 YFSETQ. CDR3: CASSLRQGGSGANVLTF. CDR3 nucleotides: TGCGCCAGCAGCCTAAGGCAGGGAGGTTCTGGGGCCAACGTCCTGACTTTC.

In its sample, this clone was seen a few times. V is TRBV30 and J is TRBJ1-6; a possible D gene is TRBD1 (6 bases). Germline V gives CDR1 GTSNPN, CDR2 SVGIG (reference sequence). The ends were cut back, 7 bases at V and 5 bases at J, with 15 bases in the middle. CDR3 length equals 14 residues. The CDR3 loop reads CASLPRGNNSPLHF. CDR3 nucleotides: TGTGCCTCACTTCCGAGGGGGAATAATTCACCCCTCCACTTT.

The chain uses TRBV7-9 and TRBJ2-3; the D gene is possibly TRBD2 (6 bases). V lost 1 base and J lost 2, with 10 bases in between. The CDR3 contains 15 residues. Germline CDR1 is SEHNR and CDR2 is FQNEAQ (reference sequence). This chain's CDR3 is CASSLGLATTDTQYF. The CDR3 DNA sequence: TGTGCCAGCAGCTTAGGTCTAGCGACCACAGATACGCAGTATTTT.

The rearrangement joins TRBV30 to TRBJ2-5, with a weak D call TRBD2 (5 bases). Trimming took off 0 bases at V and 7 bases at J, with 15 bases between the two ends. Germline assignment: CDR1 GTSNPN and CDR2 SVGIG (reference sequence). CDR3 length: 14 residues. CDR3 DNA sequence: TGTGCCTGGAGTGTAAAACAAGCGGAAAGGACCCAGTACTTC. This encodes CAWSVKQAERTQYF.

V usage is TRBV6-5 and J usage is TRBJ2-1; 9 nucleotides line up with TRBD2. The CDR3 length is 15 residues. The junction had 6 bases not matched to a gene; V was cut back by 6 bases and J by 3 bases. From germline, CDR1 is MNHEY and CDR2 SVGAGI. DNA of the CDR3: TGTGCCAGCAGCCGCTCTAGCGGGATCTACAATGAGCAGTTCTTC. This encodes CASSRSSGIYNEQFF.

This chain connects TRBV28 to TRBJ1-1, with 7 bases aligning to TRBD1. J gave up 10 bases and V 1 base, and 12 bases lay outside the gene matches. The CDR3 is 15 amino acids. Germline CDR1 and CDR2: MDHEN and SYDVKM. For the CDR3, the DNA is TGTGCCAGCAGTTTATCCCTCCAGGGGGGTGATCGAGCTTTCTTT. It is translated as CASSLSLQGGDRAFF. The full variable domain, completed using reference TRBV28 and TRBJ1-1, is DVKVTQSSRYLVKRTGEKVFLECVQDMDHENMFWYRQDPGLGLRLIYFSYDVKMKEKGDIPEGYSVSREKKERFSLILESASTNQTSMYLCASSLSLQGGDRAFFGQGTRLTVV.

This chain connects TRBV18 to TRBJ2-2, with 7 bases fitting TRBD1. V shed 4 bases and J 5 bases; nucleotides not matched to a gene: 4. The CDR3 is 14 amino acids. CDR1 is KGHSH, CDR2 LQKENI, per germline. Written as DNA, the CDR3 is TGTGCCAGCTCACTTAAACAGGGGACCGGGGAGCTGTTTTTT. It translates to CASSLKQGTGELFF.

The chain's CDR3 is CASSPAAGGSYNEQFF. In nucleotides, the CDR3 is TGTGCCAGCAGCCCCGCCGCAGGGGGATCCTACAATGAGCAGTTCTTC. The V and J genes are TRBV11-2 and TRBJ2-1; TRBD1 agrees at 7 bases. Germline values: CDR1 SGHAT, CDR2 FQNNGV. V lost 5 bases and J lost 1; bases outside the gene matches: 8. The CDR3 consists of 16 residues. Complete variable domain (other parts from reference TRBV11-2 and TRBJ2-1): EAGVAQSPRYKIIEKRQSVAFWCNPISGHATLYWYQQILGQGPKLLIQFQNNGVVDDSQLPKDRFSAERLKGVDSTLKIQPAKLEDSAVYLCASSPAAGGSYNEQFFGPGTRLTVL.

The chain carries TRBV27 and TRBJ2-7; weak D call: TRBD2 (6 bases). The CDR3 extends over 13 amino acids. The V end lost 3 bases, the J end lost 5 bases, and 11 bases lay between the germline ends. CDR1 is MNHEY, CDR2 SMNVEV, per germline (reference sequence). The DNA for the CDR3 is TGTGCCAGCAGTTTTGGCGGGAACAACGAGCAGTACTTC. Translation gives CASSFGGNNEQYF.

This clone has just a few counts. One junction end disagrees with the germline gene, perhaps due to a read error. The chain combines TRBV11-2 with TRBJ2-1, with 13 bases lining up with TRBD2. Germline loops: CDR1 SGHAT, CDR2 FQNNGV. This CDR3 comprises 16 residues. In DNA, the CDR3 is TGTGCCAGCAGCCTAGAACTAGCGGGAGGGTACAATGAGCAGTTCTTC. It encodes CASSLELAGGYNEQFF.

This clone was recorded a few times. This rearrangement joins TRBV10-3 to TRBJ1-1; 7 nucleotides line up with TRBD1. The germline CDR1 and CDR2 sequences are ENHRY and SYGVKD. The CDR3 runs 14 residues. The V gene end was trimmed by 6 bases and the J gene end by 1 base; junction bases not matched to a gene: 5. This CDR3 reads CAIRGTDSNTEAFF. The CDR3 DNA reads TGTGCCATCAGGGGGACAGACTCGAACACTGAAGCTTTCTTT.

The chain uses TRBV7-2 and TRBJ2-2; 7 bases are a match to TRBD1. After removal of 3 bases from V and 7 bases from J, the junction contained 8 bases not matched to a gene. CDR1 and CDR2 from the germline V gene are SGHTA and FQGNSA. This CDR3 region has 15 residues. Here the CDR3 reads CASSFRQGTGGELFF. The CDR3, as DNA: TGTGCCAGCAGCTTTAGACAGGGTACGGGCGGGGAGCTGTTTTTT.

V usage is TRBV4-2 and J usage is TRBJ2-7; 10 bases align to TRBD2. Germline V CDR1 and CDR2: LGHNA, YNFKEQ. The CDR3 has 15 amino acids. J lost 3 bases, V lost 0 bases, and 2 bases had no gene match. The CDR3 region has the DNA TGTGCCAGCAGCCAAGATCGGACTAGCGGCTACGAGCAGTACTTC. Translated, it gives CASSQDRTSGYEQYF.

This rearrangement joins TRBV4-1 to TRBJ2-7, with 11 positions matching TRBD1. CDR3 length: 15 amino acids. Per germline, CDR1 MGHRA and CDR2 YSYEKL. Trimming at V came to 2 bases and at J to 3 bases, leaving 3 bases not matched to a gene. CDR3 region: CASSQPGQGDYEQYF. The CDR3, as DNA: TGCGCCAGCAGCCAACCGGGACAGGGGGACTACGAGCAGTACTTC.

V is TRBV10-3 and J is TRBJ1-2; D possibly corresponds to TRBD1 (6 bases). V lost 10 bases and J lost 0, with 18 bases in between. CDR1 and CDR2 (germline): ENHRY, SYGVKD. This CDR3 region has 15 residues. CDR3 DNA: TGTGCCACTTCCGGACAGTCCCTAACTAACTATGGCTACACCTTC. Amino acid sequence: CATSGQSLTNYGYTF.

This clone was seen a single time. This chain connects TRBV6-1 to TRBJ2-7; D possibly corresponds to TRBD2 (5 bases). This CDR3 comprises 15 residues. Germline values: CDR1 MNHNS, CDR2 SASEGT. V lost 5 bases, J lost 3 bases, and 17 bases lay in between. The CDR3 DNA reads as TGTGCCAGCAGTTCCGGACGGGGTTATCTCTACGAGCAGTACTTC. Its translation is CASSSGRGYLYEQYF.

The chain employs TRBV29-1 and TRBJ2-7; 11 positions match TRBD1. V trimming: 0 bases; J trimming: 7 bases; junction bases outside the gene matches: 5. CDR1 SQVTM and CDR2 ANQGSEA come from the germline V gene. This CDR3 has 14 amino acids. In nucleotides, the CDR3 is TGCAGCGTTGAAGACTGGACAGGGGGCCGGGAGCAGTACTTC. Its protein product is CSVEDWTGGREQYF.

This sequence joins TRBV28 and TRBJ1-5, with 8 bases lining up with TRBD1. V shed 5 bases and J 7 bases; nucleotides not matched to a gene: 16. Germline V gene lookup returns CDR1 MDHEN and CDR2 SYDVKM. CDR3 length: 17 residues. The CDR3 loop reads CASSPDRVFFPGQPQHF. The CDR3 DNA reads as TGTGCCAGCAGTCCGGACAGGGTGTTCTTCCCCGGGCAGCCCCAGCATTTT.

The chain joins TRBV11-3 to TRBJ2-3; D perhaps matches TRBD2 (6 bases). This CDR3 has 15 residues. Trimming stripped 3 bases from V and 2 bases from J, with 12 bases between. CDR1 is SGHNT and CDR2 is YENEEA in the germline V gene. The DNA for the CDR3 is TGTGCCAGCAGCTTTGGGGGAGGCCCCACAGATACGCAGTATTTT. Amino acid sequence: CASSFGGGPTDTQYF. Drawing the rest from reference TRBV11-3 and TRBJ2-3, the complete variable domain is EAGVVQSPRYKIIEKKQPVAFWCNPISGHNTLYWYLQNLGQGPELLIRYENEEAVDDSQLPKDRFSAERLKGVDSTLKIQPAELGDSAVYLCASSFGGGPTDTQYFGPGTRLTVL.

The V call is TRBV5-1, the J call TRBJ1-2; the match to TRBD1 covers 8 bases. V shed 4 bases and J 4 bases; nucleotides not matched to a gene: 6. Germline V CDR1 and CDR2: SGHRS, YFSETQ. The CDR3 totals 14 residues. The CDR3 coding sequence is TGCGCCAGCAGCGGGTCGACAGGGGCCTATGGCTACACCTTC. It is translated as CASSGSTGAYGYTF.